This paragraph reports one TCR beta chain. This specimen belongs to a study of blood T cell repertoires in COVID-19. Study overall: Spain, Italy and the United States supplied samples that represented acute and convalescent COVID-19. T cells, B-cell-depleted T cells, or PBMCs provided the cDNA or gDNA that served as material.

As processed by the authors: Amplification of reference gene primers provided the estimated nucleated cell counts. Sequencing used immunoSEQ multiplex PCR; TCRdb keeps in-frame clones, though not all of them. Clonal size and the V and J genes are those of that table, whereas D and trimming came from the DNA. Of approximately 170,000 clones listed, 90% to 95% are singletons. Seattle patients were enrolled while actively infected and followed longitudinally. The CDR3 runs 16 residues. V was cut by 1 base and J by 2 bases, with 14 bases left in between. Looked up from germline, CDR1 is MGHRA and CDR2 is YSYEKL.

This clonotype was obtained from a woman aged 55-70 years with COVID-19, enrolled during active disease. The chain has TRBV4-1 and TRBJ1-1; D gene unclear. Sequenced material: peripheral blood. CDR3 residues: CASSQGRARGNTEAFF. The DNA of the CDR3 is TGCGCCAGCAGCCAAGGTCGGGCCCGGGGAAACACTGAAGCTTTCTTT.